The sequence of this T cell receptor (beta chain) was determined in a study of CD4 T cells in relation to SARS-CoV-2 and coronaviruses. Study-wide points: About 64% of donors had memory CD4+ clonotypes crossrecognizing SARS-CoV-2 and common cold coronavirus spike.

Unexposed donor CD4+ T cells date from about 2010-2018, before the COVID-19 pandemic. After 10 to 11 days of culture, CD4+ T cells were isolated. Unexposed-donor CD4+ T cells were probed with SARS-CoV-2 S/N and four cold-coronavirus spikes, cells permitting. About 2 million PBMCs per well were cultured with roughly 10 IU/ml IL-2. Cultures received half-medium IL-2 refreshes on days 3 and 7. TCRdb's copy holds only in-frame clones and misses some; the assay was immunoSEQ multiplex PCR. The sample carries about 28,000 clones, 76% recorded once. With regard to this clone: Its target is unknown.

This CDR3 region has 15 residues. CDR1 is SGHAT and CDR2 is FQNNGV in the germline V gene. V lost 1 base to trimming and J lost 4 bases, with 10 bases between them. V is TRBV11-2 and J is TRBJ2-2; TRBD2 might be the D (5 bases). The sequence was collected from a human donor in good health. The sample consisted of CD4+ T cells from PBMCs, cultured in vitro. The CDR3 loop is CASSLGVAITGELFF. The CDR3 region has the DNA TGTGCCAGCAGCTTAGGTGTAGCGATCACCGGGGAGCTGTTTTTT. Complete variable domain (other parts from reference TRBV11-2 and TRBJ2-2): EAGVAQSPRYKIIEKRQSVAFWCNPISGHATLYWYQQILGQGPKLLIQFQNNGVVDDSQLPKDRFSAERLKGVDSTLKIQPAKLEDSAVYLCASSLGVAITGELFFGEGSRLTVL.